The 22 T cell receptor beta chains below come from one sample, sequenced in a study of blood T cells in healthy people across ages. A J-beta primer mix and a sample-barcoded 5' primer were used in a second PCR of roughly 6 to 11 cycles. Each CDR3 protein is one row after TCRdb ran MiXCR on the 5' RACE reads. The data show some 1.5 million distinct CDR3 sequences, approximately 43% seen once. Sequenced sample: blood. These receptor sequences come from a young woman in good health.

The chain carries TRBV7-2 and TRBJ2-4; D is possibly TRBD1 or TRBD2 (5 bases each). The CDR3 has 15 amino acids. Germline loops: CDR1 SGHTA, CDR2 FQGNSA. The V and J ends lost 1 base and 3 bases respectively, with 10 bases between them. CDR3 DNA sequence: TGTGCCAGCAGCTTAGGAGGGGCGGGCAAAAACATTCAGTACTTC. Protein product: CASSLGGAGKNIQYF.

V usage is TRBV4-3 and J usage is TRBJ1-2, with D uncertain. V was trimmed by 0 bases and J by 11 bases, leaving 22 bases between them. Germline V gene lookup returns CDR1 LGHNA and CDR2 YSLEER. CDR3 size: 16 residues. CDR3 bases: TGCGCCAGCAGCCAAGATCCGTTCCGGGTGGATCTGGGGTACACCTTC. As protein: CASSQDPFRVDLGYTF.

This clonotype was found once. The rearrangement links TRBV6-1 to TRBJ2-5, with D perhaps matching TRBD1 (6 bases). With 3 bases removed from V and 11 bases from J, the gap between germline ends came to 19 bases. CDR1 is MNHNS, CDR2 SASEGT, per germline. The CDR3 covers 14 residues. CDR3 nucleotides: TGTGCCAGCAGTGATCAACAGGGTATCGATGAGCAGTACTTC. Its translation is CASSDQQGIDEQYF.

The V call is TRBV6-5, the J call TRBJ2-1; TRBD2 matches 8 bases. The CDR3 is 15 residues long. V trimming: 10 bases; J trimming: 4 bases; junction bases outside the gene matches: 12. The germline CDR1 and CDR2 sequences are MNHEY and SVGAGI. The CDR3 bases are TGTGCCACCAGAGGAGGGCGGGGGGCATACAATGAGCAGTTCTTC. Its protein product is CATRGGRGAYNEQFF.

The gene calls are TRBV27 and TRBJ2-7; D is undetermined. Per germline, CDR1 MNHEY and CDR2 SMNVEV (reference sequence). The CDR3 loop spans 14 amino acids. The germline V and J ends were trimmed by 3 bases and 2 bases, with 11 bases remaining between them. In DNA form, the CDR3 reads TGTGCCAGCAGTTTGGGTCGGTTGGCCTACGAGCAGTACTTC. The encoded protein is CASSLGRLAYEQYF.

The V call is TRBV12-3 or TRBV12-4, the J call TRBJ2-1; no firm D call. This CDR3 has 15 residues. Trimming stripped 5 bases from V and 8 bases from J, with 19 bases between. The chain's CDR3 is CASSPPELVAHEQFF. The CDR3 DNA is TGTGCCAGCAGTCCACCGGAGTTAGTAGCCCATGAGCAGTTCTTC.

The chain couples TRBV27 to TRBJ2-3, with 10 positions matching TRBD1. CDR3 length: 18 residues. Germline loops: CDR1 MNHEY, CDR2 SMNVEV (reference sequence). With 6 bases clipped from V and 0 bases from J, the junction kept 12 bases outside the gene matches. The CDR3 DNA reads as TGTGCCAGCAGCTACGTATCCGGGACAGGGGCTAGCACAGATACGCAGTATTTT. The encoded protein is CASSYVSGTGASTDTQYF.

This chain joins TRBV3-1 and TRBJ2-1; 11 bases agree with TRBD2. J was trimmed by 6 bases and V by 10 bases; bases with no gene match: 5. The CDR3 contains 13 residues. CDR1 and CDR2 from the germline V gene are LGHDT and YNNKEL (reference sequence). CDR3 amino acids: CATALAGGNEQFF. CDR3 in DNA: TGTGCCACCGCCCTAGCGGGGGGCAATGAGCAGTTCTTC.

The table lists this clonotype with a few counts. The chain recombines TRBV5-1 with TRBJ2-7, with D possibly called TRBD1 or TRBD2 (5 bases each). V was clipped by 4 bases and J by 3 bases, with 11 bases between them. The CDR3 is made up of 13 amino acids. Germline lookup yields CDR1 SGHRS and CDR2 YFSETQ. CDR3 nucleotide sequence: TGCGCCAGCAGCACGGGACCGAGCTACGAGCAGTACTTC. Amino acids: CASSTGPSYEQYF.

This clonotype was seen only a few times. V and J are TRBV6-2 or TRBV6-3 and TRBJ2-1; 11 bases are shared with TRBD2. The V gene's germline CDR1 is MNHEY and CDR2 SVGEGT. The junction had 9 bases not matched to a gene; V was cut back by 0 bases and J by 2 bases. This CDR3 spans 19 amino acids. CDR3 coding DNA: TGTGCCAGCAGTTACTCGAAATTCCTAGCGGGAGGACCCTACAATGAGCAGTTCTTC. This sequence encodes CASSYSKFLAGGPYNEQFF.

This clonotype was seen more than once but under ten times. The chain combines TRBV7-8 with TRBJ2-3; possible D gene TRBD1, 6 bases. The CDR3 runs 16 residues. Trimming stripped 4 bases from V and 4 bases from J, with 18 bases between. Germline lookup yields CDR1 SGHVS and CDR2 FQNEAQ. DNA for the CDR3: TGTGCCAGCAGCTATCCGACAGGAGCCGGGGCAGATACGCAGTATTTT. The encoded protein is CASSYPTGAGADTQYF.

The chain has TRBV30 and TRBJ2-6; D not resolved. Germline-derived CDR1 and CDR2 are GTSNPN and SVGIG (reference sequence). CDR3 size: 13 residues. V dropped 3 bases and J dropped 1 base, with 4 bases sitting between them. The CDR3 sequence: CAWRRSGANVLTF. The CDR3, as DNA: TGTGCCTGGAGGAGGTCTGGGGCCAACGTCCTGACTTTC.

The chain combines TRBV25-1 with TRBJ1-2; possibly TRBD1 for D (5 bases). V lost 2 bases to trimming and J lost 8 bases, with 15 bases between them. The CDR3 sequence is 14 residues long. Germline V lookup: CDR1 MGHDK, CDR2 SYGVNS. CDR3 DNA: TGTGCCAGCAGTGAAGGGGGTAAAGGGCGAGGCTACACCTTC. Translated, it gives CASSEGGKGRGYTF.

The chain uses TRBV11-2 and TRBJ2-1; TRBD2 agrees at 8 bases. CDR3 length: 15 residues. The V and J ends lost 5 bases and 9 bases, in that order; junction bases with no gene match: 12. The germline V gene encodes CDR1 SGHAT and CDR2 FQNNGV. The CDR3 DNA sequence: TGTGCCAGCAGCCCCCAGGGACTAGTGGGAGTTGAGCAGTTCTTC. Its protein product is CASSPQGLVGVEQFF. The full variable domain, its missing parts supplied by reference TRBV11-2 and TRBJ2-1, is EAGVAQSPRYKIIEKRQSVAFWCNPISGHATLYWYQQILGQGPKLLIQFQNNGVVDDSQLPKDRFSAERLKGVDSTLKIQPAKLEDSAVYLCASSPQGLVGVEQFFGPGTRLTVL.

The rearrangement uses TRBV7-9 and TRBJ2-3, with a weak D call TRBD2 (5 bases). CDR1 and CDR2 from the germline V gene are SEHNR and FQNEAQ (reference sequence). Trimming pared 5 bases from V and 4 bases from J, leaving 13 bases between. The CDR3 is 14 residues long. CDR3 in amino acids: CASSDTSTADTQYF. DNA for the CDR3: TGTGCCAGCAGCGATACTAGTACCGCAGATACGCAGTATTTT.

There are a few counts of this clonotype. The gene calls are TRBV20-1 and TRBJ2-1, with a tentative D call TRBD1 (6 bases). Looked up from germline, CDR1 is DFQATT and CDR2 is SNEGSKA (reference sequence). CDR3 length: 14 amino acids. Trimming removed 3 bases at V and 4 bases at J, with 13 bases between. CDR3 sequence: CSASAGDGYNEQFF. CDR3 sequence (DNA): TGCAGTGCTAGTGCAGGGGACGGATACAATGAGCAGTTCTTC.

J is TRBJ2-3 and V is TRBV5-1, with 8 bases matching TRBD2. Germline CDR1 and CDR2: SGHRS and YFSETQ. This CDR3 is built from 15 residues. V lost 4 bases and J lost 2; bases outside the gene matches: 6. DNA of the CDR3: TGCGCCAGCAGCCTACAGCGGGGGAACACAGATACGCAGTATTTT. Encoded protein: CASSLQRGNTDTQYF.

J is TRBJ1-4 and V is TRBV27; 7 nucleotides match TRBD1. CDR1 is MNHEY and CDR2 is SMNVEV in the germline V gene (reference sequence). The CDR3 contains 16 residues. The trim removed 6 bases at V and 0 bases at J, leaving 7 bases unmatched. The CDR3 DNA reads TGTGCCAGCAGCCTAGGGACAGCACCAACTAATGAAAAACTGTTTTTT. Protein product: CASSLGTAPTNEKLFF. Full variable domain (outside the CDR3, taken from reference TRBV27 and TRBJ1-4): EAQVTQNPRYLITVTGKKLTVTCSQNMNHEYMSWYRQDPGLGLRQIYYSMNVEVTDKGDVPEGYKVSRKEKRNFPLILESPSPNQTSLYFCASSLGTAPTNEKLFFGSGTQLSVL.

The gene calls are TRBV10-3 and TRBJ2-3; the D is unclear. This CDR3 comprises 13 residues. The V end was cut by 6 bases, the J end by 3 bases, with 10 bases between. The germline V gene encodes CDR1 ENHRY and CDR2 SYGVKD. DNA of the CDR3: TGTGCCATCAGCGTAGGGTCTACAGATACGCAGTATTTT. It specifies CAISVGSTDTQYF.

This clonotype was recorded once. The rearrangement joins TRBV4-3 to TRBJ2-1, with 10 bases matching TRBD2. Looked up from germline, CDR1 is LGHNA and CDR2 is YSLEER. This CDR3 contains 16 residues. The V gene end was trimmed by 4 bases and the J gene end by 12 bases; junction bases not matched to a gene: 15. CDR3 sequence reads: CASSPRIAGVAGGQFF. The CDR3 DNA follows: TGCGCCAGCAGCCCCCGAATAGCGGGAGTAGCGGGGGGGCAGTTCTTC.

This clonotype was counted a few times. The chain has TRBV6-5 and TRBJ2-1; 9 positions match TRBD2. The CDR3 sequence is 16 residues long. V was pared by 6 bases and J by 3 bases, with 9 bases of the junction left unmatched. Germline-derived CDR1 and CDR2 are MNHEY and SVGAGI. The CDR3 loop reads CASSPAGAGGYNEQFF. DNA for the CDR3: TGTGCCAGCAGCCCCGCCGGAGCGGGAGGCTACAATGAGCAGTTCTTC.

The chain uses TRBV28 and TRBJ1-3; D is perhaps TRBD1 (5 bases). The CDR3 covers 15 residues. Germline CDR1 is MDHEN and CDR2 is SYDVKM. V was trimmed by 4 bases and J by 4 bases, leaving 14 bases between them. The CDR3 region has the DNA TGTGCCAGCAGTTCGCCCGGGACGATGGGAAACACCATATATTTT. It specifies CASSSPGTMGNTIYF.